A single T cell receptor beta chain is shown here with its context. Cohorts were based on clinical histories the participants reported. Resolution of symptoms, clearance, or two negative PCRs was present in recovered Cohort 3 donors. Authors' processing steps: For nucleated cells, counts were estimated from reference gene primer amplification. This table comes from immunoSEQ multiplex PCR, and its TCRdb copy is limited to in-frame clones, with some not included. V, J and clone size reflect that table, while D and trimming were determined from the DNA. The data contain fewer than 500,000 clones, roughly 87% of them singletons. The data belong to a study of blood T cell repertoires in COVID-19. The V segment lost 4 bases and the J segment 2 bases; nucleotides outside the gene matches: 6. Germline assignment: CDR1 LGHDT and CDR2 YNNKEL (reference sequence). This CDR3 has 15 amino acids.

The chain has TRBV3-1 (or the pseudogene TRBV3-2) and TRBJ2-3, with TRBD2 matching over 7 bases. The specimen was PBMCs or T cells enriched from blood (not recorded which). The sequence was obtained from a woman between 18 and 29 years old who had recovered from COVID-19. CDR3 sequence reads: CASSPGLGPTDTQYF. CDR3 bases: TGTGCCAGCAGCCCCGGACTAGGCCCCACAGATACGCAGTATTTT.